The next 27 T cell receptor beta chains were all read from a single sample in a study of blood T cell repertoires in COVID-19. Clones were read by immunoSEQ multiplex PCR, and TCRdb kept only the in-frame ones, dropping some. The sample holds 300,000 to 400,000 clones; approximately 88% are singletons and the top ten take around 2.8%. The sample consisted of peripheral blood. Receptors were obtained from a woman aged 30 to 39 with COVID-19, enrolled during active disease.

This clone appeared a single time. At one end, the junction sequence differs from germline, possibly due to a read error. The CDR3 coding sequence is TGTGCCAGCAGTGAAGCGGCGAGGGGGCCAGCAGATGCGCAGTATTTT. This gives the protein CASSEAARGPADAQYF. This chain connects TRBV6-1 to TRBJ2-3; 7 positions agree with TRBD1. CDR1 and CDR2 (germline): MNHNS, SASEGT. This CDR3 region has 16 residues.

This clone appeared a single time. The V gene is TRBV5-4, the J gene TRBJ2-7, with 12 bases matching TRBD2. After removal of 5 bases from V and 7 bases from J, the junction contained 7 bases not matched to a gene. CDR3 length: 14 residues. The germline CDR1 and CDR2 sequences are SGHNT and YYREEE (reference sequence). Here the CDR3 DNA reads TGTGCCAGCAGGCTAGCGGGAGGGCCTAGGGAGCAGTACGTC. As protein: CASRLAGGPREQYV.

This clone occurred a few times. The chain joins TRBV24-1 to TRBJ1-5; D gene ambiguous. In germline, CDR1 is KGHDR, CDR2 SFDVKD. V was shortened by 1 base and J by 2 bases, with 11 bases between the two germline ends. The CDR3 sequence is 16 residues long. The CDR3 loop is CATSDLEAGGNQPQHF. The CDR3 DNA reads as TGTGCCACCAGTGATTTAGAGGCCGGGGGCAATCAGCCCCAGCATTTT.

This clone was seen once. The CDR3 bases are TGTGCCAGTAGTATGGAGGGCCCCCAAGACAATGAGCAGTTCTTC. This codes for CASSMEGPQDNEQFF. The V and J genes are TRBV19 and TRBJ2-1, with D maybe TRBD2 (6 bases). Between the trimmed V and J ends, which lost 3 bases and 5 bases, there was a span of 14 bases. Germline CDR1 reads LNHDA; CDR2 reads SQIVND (reference sequence). The CDR3 has 15 amino acids.

This chain links TRBV5-4 with TRBJ2-7; D may be TRBD2 (6 bases). V lost 0 bases to trimming and J lost 1 base, with 8 bases between them. The CDR3 has 14 residues. Germline V lookup: CDR1 SGHNT, CDR2 YYREEE (reference sequence). CDR3: CASSLDGGSYEQYF. The CDR3, as DNA: TGTGCCAGCAGCTTGGACGGGGGATCCTACGAGCAGTACTTC.

This clone was seen just once. The chain is built from TRBV5-6 and TRBJ2-7, with D perhaps TRBD1 (5 bases). Germline CDR1 reads SGHDT; CDR2 reads YYEEEE. The germline V and J ends were trimmed by 4 bases and 7 bases, with 15 bases remaining between them. This CDR3 spans 13 amino acids. This CDR3 reads CASSLDMMREQYF. CDR3 in DNA: TGTGCCAGCAGCCTGGACATGATGAGGGAGCAGTACTTC. The full variable domain, with the rest looked up from reference TRBV5-6 and TRBJ2-7, is DAGVTQSPTHLIKTRGQQVTLRCSPKSGHDTVSWYQQALGQGPQFIFQYYEEEERQRGNFPDRFSGHQFPNYSSELNVNALLLGDSALYLCASSLDMMREQYFGPGTRLTVT.

V gene TRBV6-5 combines with J gene TRBJ2-3; possible D gene TRBD2, 6 bases. V was cut by 0 bases and J by 8 bases, with 9 bases left in between. Germline CDR1 MNHEY, CDR2 SVGAGI. The CDR3 spans 13 residues. CDR3 DNA sequence: TGTGCCAGCAGTTACTCGAGAGCGGGTACGCAGTATTTT. The encoded protein is CASSYSRAGTQYF.

The rearrangement uses TRBV29-1 and TRBJ1-2, with D hard to call. Trimming shortened V by 2 bases and J by 6 bases, and 13 bases separated the two germline ends. The CDR3 extends over 13 amino acids. Germline loops: CDR1 SQVTM, CDR2 ANQGSEA. The CDR3 nucleotides read TGCAGCGTTGAAAGTCCTAACGGGAATGGCTACACCTTC. Amino acids: CSVESPNGNGYTF.

This clone came up once. The V gene is TRBV3-1 (or the pseudogene TRBV3-2), the J gene TRBJ2-1; TRBD2 might be the D (5 bases). The V end lost 4 bases, the J end lost 1 base, and 11 bases lay between the germline ends. This CDR3 region has 15 residues. From germline, CDR1 is LGHDT and CDR2 YNNKEL (reference sequence). The CDR3 spells CASSPGDQSYNEQFF. CDR3 nucleotide sequence: TGTGCCAGCAGCCCCGGGGATCAGTCCTACAATGAGCAGTTCTTC.

The chain links TRBV7-6 to TRBJ2-1; TRBD2 matches at 8 bases. This CDR3 has 19 amino acids. The V and J ends lost 5 bases and 0 bases, in that order; junction bases with no gene match: 15. CDR1 SGHVS and CDR2 FNYEAQ come from the germline V gene. DNA of the CDR3: TGTGCCAGCAGCGAGGGGAGACTAGCGCTAACTCCCTCCTACAATGAGCAGTTCTTC. Translated, it gives CASSEGRLALTPSYNEQFF.

The chain employs TRBV18 and TRBJ1-1; 7 bases match TRBD1. This CDR3 region has 14 residues. Trimming at V came to 8 bases and at J to 0 bases, leaving 6 bases not matched to a gene. CDR1 KGHSH and CDR2 LQKENI come from the germline V gene. The CDR3 loop reads CASRQGMMNTEAFF. The CDR3 nucleotides are TGTGCCAGCCGACAGGGTATGATGAACACTGAAGCTTTCTTT.

The rearrangement links TRBV29-1 to TRBJ1-1; possibly TRBD1 for D (5 bases). The CDR3 runs to 11 residues. Deletions cut 2 bases from V and 6 bases from J, with 7 bases between. CDR1 is SQVTM, CDR2 ANQGSEA, per germline. The CDR3 here is CSVEPGAEAFF. The CDR3 DNA follows: TGCAGCGTTGAACCGGGGGCTGAAGCTTTCTTT.

The J gene is TRBJ1-2, the V gene TRBV6-2 or TRBV6-3, with unresolved D. V dropped 4 bases and J dropped 2 bases, with 11 bases sitting between them. The CDR3 is 14 amino acids. CDR1 and CDR2 from the germline V gene are MNHEY and SVGEGT. In DNA, the CDR3 is TGTGCCAGCAGTTTTTCCCCCTCGAACTATGGCTACACCTTC. Its protein product is CASSFSPSNYGYTF.

The chain links TRBV11-3 to TRBJ2-1; TRBD2 is a possible D gene (6 bases). CDR3 length equals 15 residues. Germline CDR1 is SGHNT and CDR2 is YENEEA. Trimming cost V 0 bases and J 7 bases, with 13 bases left between them. The CDR3 bases are TGTGCCAGCAGCTTAGAGCGGGGAACTACAAATGAGCAGTTCTTC. Translating it yields CASSLERGTTNEQFF.

The rearrangement links TRBV5-4 to TRBJ2-2; 10 bases are shared with TRBD2. Trimming at V came to 2 bases and at J to 3 bases, leaving 7 bases not matched to a gene. This CDR3 contains 17 residues. CDR1 and CDR2 (germline): SGHNT, YYREEE (reference sequence). CDR3 coding DNA: TGTGCCAGCAGCTTTCGCAGCGGGGGGGCACACACCGGGGAGCTGTTTTTT. Translating it yields CASSFRSGGAHTGELFF. The full variable domain, rest sourced from reference TRBV5-4 and TRBJ2-2, is ETGVTQSPTHLIKTRGQQVTLRCSSQSGHNTVSWYQQALGQGPQFIFQYYREEENGRGNFPPRFSGLQFPNYSSELNVNALELDDSALYLCASSFRSGGAHTGELFFGEGSRLTVL.

This sequence joins TRBV19 and TRBJ2-1, with D possibly matching TRBD1 (5 bases). The CDR3 loop spans 13 amino acids. Germline loops: CDR1 LNHDA, CDR2 SQIVND (reference sequence). V was cut by 6 bases and J by 9 bases, with 15 bases left in between. CDR3 in amino acids: CASRWGRWGEQFF. The CDR3 DNA follows: TGTGCCAGTAGGTGGGGCAGATGGGGTGAGCAGTTCTTC.

V gene TRBV28 combines with J gene TRBJ1-1; D is perhaps TRBD1 (5 bases). The CDR3 length is 15 residues. V lost 5 bases, J lost 1 base, and 14 bases lay in between. The germline gives CDR1 MDHEN, CDR2 SYDVKM. Here the CDR3 DNA reads TGTGCCAGCAGTCCCATCAGGGCAGCGAACACTGAAGCTTTCTTT. It is translated as CASSPIRAANTEAFF. Combining the CDR3 with reference TRBV28 and TRBJ1-1 gives the whole variable domain DVKVTQSSRYLVKRTGEKVFLECVQDMDHENMFWYRQDPGLGLRLIYFSYDVKMKEKGDIPEGYSVSREKKERFSLILESASTNQTSMYLCASSPIRAANTEAFFGQGTRLTVV.

V is TRBV9 and J is TRBJ2-2; TRBD2 matches at 11 bases. J lost 5 bases, V lost 3 bases, and 6 bases had no gene match. CDR1 SGDLS and CDR2 YYNGEE come from the germline V gene. This CDR3 is built from 16 residues. In DNA, the CDR3 is TGTGCCAGCAGCGCTTCATCTAGCGGGAGGACCGGGGAGCTGTTTTTT. It is translated as CASSASSSGRTGELFF. Drawing the rest from reference TRBV9 and TRBJ2-2, the complete variable domain is DSGVTQTPKHLITATGQRVTLRCSPRSGDLSVYWYQQSLDQGLQFLIQYYNGEERAKGNILERFSAQQFPDLHSELNLSSLELGDSALYFCASSASSSGRTGELFFGEGSRLTVL.

The chain has TRBV6-2 or TRBV6-3 and TRBJ1-5; D gene unclear. Germline-derived CDR1 and CDR2 are MNHEY and SVGEGT. The CDR3 sequence is 14 residues long. The ends were cut back, 2 bases at V and 9 bases at J, with 14 bases in the middle. The CDR3 coding sequence is TGTGCCAGCAGTTACGGGCCTTTAATGAGGCCCCAGCATTTT. Translating gives CASSYGPLMRPQHF.

This clone was found a few times. The V and J genes are TRBV4-1 and TRBJ2-7; 11 bases fit TRBD1. Germline V CDR1 and CDR2: MGHRA, YSYEKL. This CDR3 contains 15 residues. Germline trimming cut 3 bases from V and 5 bases from J; bases unmatched to any gene: 6. DNA for the CDR3: TGCGCCAGCAGCCAGAGGACAGGGGGCAACAACGAGCAGTACTTC. As protein: CASSQRTGGNNEQYF.

The chain employs TRBV6-5 and TRBJ2-3; 8 nucleotides agree with TRBD1. J lost 5 bases, V lost 6 bases, and 7 bases had no gene match. Germline lookup yields CDR1 MNHEY and CDR2 SVGAGI. The CDR3 spans 14 residues. CDR3 protein: CASSPGQGEDTQYF. The CDR3 DNA reads as TGTGCCAGCAGCCCAGGACAGGGAGAAGATACGCAGTATTTT.

V is TRBV20-1 and J is TRBJ1-1, with D uncertain. CDR3 length: 13 residues. Deletions cut 3 bases from V and 6 bases from J, with 14 bases between. The germline gives CDR1 DFQATT, CDR2 SNEGSKA (reference sequence). The DNA of the CDR3 is TGCAGTGCTAGTAGCTCAGGAAGTCCTGAAGCTTTCTTT. It is translated as CSASSSGSPEAFF.

The genes are TRBV28 and TRBJ2-2, with 12 bases fitting TRBD2. Germline-derived CDR1 and CDR2 are MDHEN and SYDVKM. CDR3 size: 16 residues. V shed 7 bases, J shed 5 bases, and the junction held 8 bases outside the gene matches. CDR3 sequence: CASTPSGGVLTGELFF. In DNA form, the CDR3 reads TGTGCCAGCACCCCTAGCGGGGGGGTTCTGACCGGGGAGCTGTTTTTT.

The chain uses TRBV7-2 and TRBJ2-7; a weak D match, TRBD2 (6 bases). The CDR3 is 16 residues long. The germline V and J ends were trimmed by 1 base and 0 bases, with 13 bases remaining between them. Germline V gene sequence: CDR1 SGHTA, CDR2 FQGNSA. Here the CDR3 reads CASSLVAGPSSYEQYV. The CDR3, as DNA: TGTGCCAGCAGCTTAGTGGCGGGGCCAAGCTCCTACGAGCAGTACGTC.

Only one count was recorded for this clone. The rearrangement links TRBV27 to TRBJ2-7; D may be TRBD2 (5 bases). This CDR3 is built from 14 residues. The germline V gene has CDR1 MNHEY and CDR2 SMNVEV (reference sequence). Trimming left V 9 bases short and J 9 bases short, with 24 bases between. Here the CDR3 DNA reads TGTGCCAGGCCCCTTTATGTACGGGGTTCCGGGCAGTACGTC. The encoded protein is CARPLYVRGSGQYV.

The V call is TRBV10-3, the J call TRBJ2-3; no reliable D call. This CDR3 contains 15 residues. Per the germline V gene, CDR1 is ENHRY and CDR2 is SYGVKD. The V and J ends lost 4 bases and 0 bases respectively, with 11 bases between them. The CDR3 DNA reads as TGTGCCATCAGTGCGGCTGTGACTAGCACAGATACGCAGTATTTT. Amino acids: CAISAAVTSTDTQYF.

The chain links TRBV5-1 to TRBJ2-1, with 8 bases identical to TRBD2. The CDR3 totals 15 residues. V lost 5 bases, J lost 2 bases, and 6 bases stayed unmatched. CDR1 is SGHRS, CDR2 YFSETQ, per germline. The CDR3 coding sequence is TGCGCCAGCAGGGACACTAGCGGAACCTACAATGAGCAGTTCTTC. Translating gives CASRDTSGTYNEQFF.